These 23 T cell receptor beta chains share one sample of origin, sequenced in a study of human T cells and chemical hapten exposure. A single record per CDR3 protein comes from TCRdb applying MiXCR to the RACE reads. The sample comprises some 120,000 distinct CDR3 sequences, about 9% of which are singletons, and 1.5% to 2% rests with the top ten. Time point meaning: healthy volunteer bleed at 2 weeks. Total RNA extraction was carried out from unfractionated whole blood. Sequencing was carried out using whole blood. These TCRs come from a male donor in good health. Some clones in this sample may be carry-over from other donors' samples.

This clonotype was recorded a few times. The chain links TRBV3-1 to TRBJ2-7, with 11 bases aligning to TRBD1. Germline values: CDR1 LGHDT, CDR2 YNNKEL (reference sequence). The CDR3 runs to 15 residues. V dropped 3 bases and J dropped 6; count of bases not matched to a gene: 7. The CDR3 DNA reads TGTGCCAGCAGCCACACCGGGACAGGGGGTCTCGAGCAGTACTTC. This encodes CASSHTGTGGLEQYF.

This clonotype was observed many times. The chain carries TRBV7-9 and TRBJ2-3, with D unclear. CDR1 SEHNR and CDR2 FQNEAQ come from the germline V gene (reference sequence). V lost 4 bases and J 5 bases, leaving 25 bases between the germline ends. This CDR3 is built from 18 residues. Here the CDR3 reads CASSSAPATRPNGDTQYF. The CDR3, as DNA: TGTGCCAGCAGCTCCGCCCCGGCGACGCGCCCGAATGGAGATACGCAGTATTTT.

The chain is built from TRBV14 and TRBJ2-7; D might be TRBD1 (6 bases). This CDR3 is 15 amino acids long. Germline loops: CDR1 SGHDN, CDR2 FVKESK. V dropped 5 bases and J dropped 2 bases, with 16 bases sitting between them. The CDR3 bases are TGTGCCAGCAGCTCGGACAGCGATGGGACCTACGAGCAGTACTTC. Translated: CASSSDSDGTYEQYF. The full variable domain, with the rest looked up from reference TRBV14 and TRBJ2-7, is EAGVTQFPSHSVIEKGQTVTLRCDPISGHDNLYWYRRVMGKEIKFLLHFVKESKQDESGMPNNRFLAERTGGTYSTLKVQPAELEDSGVYFCASSSDSDGTYEQYFGPGTRLTVT.

This clonotype was detected only a few times. The V gene is TRBV7-9, the J gene TRBJ1-2; 8 bases are shared with TRBD1. CDR1 and CDR2 from the germline V gene are SEHNR and FQNEAQ (reference sequence). This CDR3 is built from 17 residues. The V gene end was trimmed by 2 bases and the J gene end by 0 bases; junction bases not matched to a gene: 8. The CDR3 DNA reads as TGTGCCAGCAGCTTACCTCAGACAGGGGAAGCTAACTATGGCTACACCTTC. Its protein product is CASSLPQTGEANYGYTF.

V and J are TRBV7-9 and TRBJ2-2; possibly TRBD1 for D (5 bases). The germline V gene has CDR1 SEHNR and CDR2 FQNEAQ (reference sequence). Trimming cost V 5 bases and J 7 bases, with 17 bases left between them. The CDR3 loop spans 15 amino acids. Here the CDR3 reads CASSRRPGFGGELFF. CDR3 DNA sequence: TGTGCCAGCAGCCGACGGCCAGGGTTTGGCGGGGAGCTGTTTTTT.

This clonotype was seen only a few times. The V and J genes are TRBV10-1 and TRBJ2-7, with 10 bases aligning to TRBD2. After removal of 4 bases from V and 4 bases from J, the junction contained 4 bases not matched to a gene. Per germline, CDR1 WNHNN and CDR2 SYGVQD (reference sequence). This CDR3 region has 14 residues. CDR3 in amino acids: CASSVGTSEYEQYF. CDR3 coding DNA: TGCGCCAGCAGTGTTGGGACTAGCGAGTACGAGCAGTACTTC.

This rearrangement joins TRBV5-1 to TRBJ1-1, with D possibly TRBD1 on 5 matching bases. Germline CDR1 is SGHRS and CDR2 is YFSETQ. Between the trimmed V and J ends, which lost 4 bases and 8 bases, there was a span of 15 bases. The CDR3 totals 13 residues. CDR3 coding DNA: TGCGCCAGCAGCCCGACCGGGGCGACCGAAGCTTTCTTT. It codes for CASSPTGATEAFF.

In its sample, this clonotype was seen many times. V usage is TRBV12-3 or TRBV12-4 and J usage is TRBJ1-1; 7 bases are shared with TRBD1. CDR3 length: 13 residues. Losses at the gene ends were 4 bases for V and 4 bases for J; bases not matched to a gene: 3. The CDR3 sequence: CASSYPGGTEAFF. CDR3 DNA sequence: TGTGCCAGCAGTTACCCAGGGGGCACTGAAGCTTTCTTT.

V gene TRBV7-2 combines with J gene TRBJ2-1, with D unresolved. Trimming stripped 3 bases from V and 0 bases from J, with 15 bases between. Germline CDR1 SGHTA, CDR2 FQGNSA. The CDR3 consists of 17 residues. The CDR3 reads CASSLILTQLSYNEQFF. CDR3 nucleotides: TGTGCCAGCAGCTTGATTTTGACACAGCTCTCCTACAATGAGCAGTTCTTC.

A few counts support this clonotype. The chain uses TRBV27 and TRBJ1-2; tentative D call: TRBD1 (5 bases). This CDR3 contains 13 residues. Trimming stripped 5 bases from V and 4 bases from J, with 11 bases between. Per the germline V gene, CDR1 is MNHEY and CDR2 is SMNVEV (reference sequence). As DNA, the CDR3 is TGTGCCAGCAGTCACGGGACCGTCTATGGCTACACCTTC. It codes for CASSHGTVYGYTF.

With regard to this clonotype: A much bigger clone sits one base away, suggesting this may be a read error. The CDR3 DNA reads as TGTGCCAGCAGTGAGAGGACAGGGCGGGGTAATCAGCCCCAGCATTTT. This gives the protein CASSERTGRGNQPQHF. V usage is TRBV2 and J usage is TRBJ1-5, with 8 bases identical to TRBD1. Germline V gene lookup returns CDR1 SNHLY and CDR2 FYNNEI. With 3 bases clipped from V and 4 bases from J, the junction kept 8 bases outside the gene matches. CDR3 length equals 16 residues.

The chain is built from TRBV7-9 and TRBJ1-1; D unclear. V was trimmed by 5 bases and J by 0 bases, leaving 13 bases between them. The CDR3 sequence is 15 residues long. Germline lookup yields CDR1 SEHNR and CDR2 FQNEAQ (reference sequence). In DNA, the CDR3 is TGTGCCAGCAGCCAGAGGACGATCTTGAACACTGAAGCTTTCTTT. This codes for CASSQRTILNTEAFF.

This clonotype was picked up many times. V gene TRBV7-2 combines with J gene TRBJ2-7; D possibly matches TRBD1 or TRBD2 (5 bases each). Germline CDR1 reads SGHTA; CDR2 reads FQGNSA. This CDR3 region has 13 residues. Trimming took 5 bases from V and 3 from J, leaving 11 bases between them. DNA for the CDR3: TGTGCCAGCAGCGAGGGGCACTTCTACGAGCAGTACTTC. Translating it yields CASSEGHFYEQYF. The complete variable domain, with remaining parts taken from reference TRBV7-2 and TRBJ2-7, reads GAGVSQSPSNKVTEKGKDVELRCDPISGHTALYWYRQSLGQGLEFLIYFQGNSAPDKSGLPSDRFSAERTGGSVSTLTIQRTQQEDSAVYLCASSEGHFYEQYFGPGTRLTVT.

In its sample, this clonotype was seen a few times. In nucleotides, the CDR3 is TGTGCCAGCAGGTTGAACAGCCAGTACGAGCAGTACTTC. It codes for CASRLNSQYEQYF. J is TRBJ2-7 and V is TRBV12-3 or TRBV12-4; D is ambiguous. The V and J ends lost 6 bases and 4 bases respectively, with 13 bases between them. The CDR3 consists of 13 residues.

Many counts were recorded for this clonotype. The chain has TRBV6-6 and TRBJ2-7; 10 positions match TRBD2. This CDR3 spans 15 amino acids. Germline assignment: CDR1 MNHNY and CDR2 SVGAGI (reference sequence). J lost 5 bases, V lost 2 bases, and 6 bases had no gene match. CDR3 protein: CASSYASGSIDEQYF. The CDR3 DNA follows: TGTGCCAGCAGTTACGCTAGCGGGAGCATCGACGAGCAGTACTTC.

This clonotype was found a few times. This chain joins TRBV12-3 or TRBV12-4 and TRBJ2-7, with 9 nucleotides matching TRBD1. Unmatched junction bases numbered 13, after V lost 6 bases and J lost 4 bases. The CDR3 runs 16 residues. CDR3 in amino acids: CASSLYSGTGMYEQYF. For the CDR3, the DNA is TGTGCCAGCAGCCTCTACAGCGGGACAGGGATGTACGAGCAGTACTTC.

This clonotype has a count of ten or more. The chain combines TRBV5-6 with TRBJ2-1; 11 positions match TRBD2. The V gene's germline CDR1 is SGHDT and CDR2 YYEEEE. The CDR3 is made up of 14 amino acids. V gave up 1 base and J gave up 9 bases; unmatched junction bases: 3. The CDR3 bases are TGTGCCAGCAGCTTGACTAGCGGGAGAGGTGAGCAGTTCTTC. It is translated as CASSLTSGRGEQFF.

This clonotype was observed a few times. The chain joins TRBV6-2 or TRBV6-3 to TRBJ2-1, with D perhaps being TRBD1 or TRBD2 (5 bases each). Germline CDR1 MNHEY, CDR2 SVGEGT. This CDR3 contains 14 residues. V was cut by 2 bases and J by 8 bases, with 13 bases left in between. The CDR3 nucleotides read TGTGCCAGCAGTTACGTTCCAGGGAGTGATGAGCAGTTCTTC. Translating gives CASSYVPGSDEQFF.

V usage is TRBV28 and J usage is TRBJ2-7, with 11 bases identical to TRBD2. With 2 bases clipped from V and 12 bases from J, the junction kept 9 bases outside the gene matches. The CDR3 sequence is 14 residues long. CDR1 and CDR2 from the germline V gene are MDHEN and SYDVKM. The CDR3 spells CASSLIQASGRLYF. Here the CDR3 DNA reads TGTGCCAGCAGTTTAATCCAGGCTAGCGGGAGGTTGTACTTC.

The V and J genes are TRBV7-9 and TRBJ2-3, with 7 bases identical to TRBD1. Germline trimming cut 9 bases from V and 5 bases from J; bases unmatched to any gene: 8. This CDR3 has 13 residues. Germline CDR1 reads SEHNR; CDR2 reads FQNEAQ (reference sequence). CDR3 region: CARLRQGEDTQYF. As DNA, the CDR3 is TGTGCCAGACTAAGACAGGGTGAAGATACGCAGTATTTT.

This clonotype was detected only a few times. V gene TRBV7-8 combines with J gene TRBJ2-2, with TRBD2 identical over 14 bases. There are 20 residues in the CDR3. V lost 5 bases to trimming and J lost 3 bases; unmatched junction nucleotides: 14. CDR1 SGHVS and CDR2 FQNEAQ come from the germline V gene. The CDR3 DNA reads TGTGCCAGCAGCACGGGACTAGCGGGAGTAATCGGGATTGACACCGGGGAGCTGTTTTTT. Protein: CASSTGLAGVIGIDTGELFF.

The V and J genes are TRBV30 and TRBJ1-5, with 10 bases aligning to TRBD1. The CDR3 is 14 residues long. Germline CDR1 GTSNPN, CDR2 SVGIG (reference sequence). The J segment lost 8 bases and the V segment lost 3 bases, leaving 7 bases of the junction unmatched. CDR3 DNA: TGTGCCTGGAGGGAGACAGGGGGCATGGAGCCCCAGCATTTT. Residues: CAWRETGGMEPQHF.

This chain joins TRBV2 and TRBJ1-4, with D unresolved. This CDR3 region has 14 residues. The V gene's germline CDR1 is SNHLY and CDR2 FYNNEI. V lost 6 bases to trimming and J lost 5 bases, with 13 bases between them. CDR3 nucleotide sequence: TGTGCCAGCAGCCCCTTAGGGCGGAATGAAAAACTGTTTTTT. This encodes CASSPLGRNEKLFF.